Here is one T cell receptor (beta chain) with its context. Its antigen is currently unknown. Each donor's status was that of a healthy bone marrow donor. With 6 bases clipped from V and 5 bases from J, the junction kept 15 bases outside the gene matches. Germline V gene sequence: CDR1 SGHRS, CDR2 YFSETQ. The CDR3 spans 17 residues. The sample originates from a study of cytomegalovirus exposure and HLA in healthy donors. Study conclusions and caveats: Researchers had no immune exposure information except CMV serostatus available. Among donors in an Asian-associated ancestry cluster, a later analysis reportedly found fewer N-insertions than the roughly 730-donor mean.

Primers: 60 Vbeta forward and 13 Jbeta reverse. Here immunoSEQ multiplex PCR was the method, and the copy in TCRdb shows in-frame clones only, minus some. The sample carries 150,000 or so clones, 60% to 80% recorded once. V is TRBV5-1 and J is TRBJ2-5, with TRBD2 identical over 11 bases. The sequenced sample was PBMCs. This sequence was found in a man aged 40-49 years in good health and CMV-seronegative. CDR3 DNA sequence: TGCGCCAGCACTTATTTAGCGGGGGGGCCGTCCGGTGAGACCCAGTACTTC. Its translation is CASTYLAGGPSGETQYF.